What follows is one T cell receptor beta chain and its context. These data originate in a study of shared clonotypes between healthy human individuals. Trimming removed 4 bases at V and 8 bases at J, with 17 bases between. The CDR3 is 13 amino acids. Germline V CDR1 and CDR2: GTSNPN, SVGIG (reference sequence). Assay: immunoSEQ multiplex PCR; the TCRdb copy retains only in-frame clones and omits some. The sample consists of roughly 1 million clones, around 78% of them appearing once. This sequence joins TRBV30 and TRBJ1-1; possibly TRBD1 for D (6 bases). The clonotype was recovered from a man younger than 35 in good health. Some clones in this sample may be carry-over from other donors' samples. The sequenced sample was memory CD4+ T cells from PBMCs. Subset indicated: CD45RA-negative fraction. Here the CDR3 reads CAWTLAGAREAFF. The CDR3 DNA is TGTGCCTGGACCCTGGCAGGGGCTCGGGAAGCTTTCTTT.